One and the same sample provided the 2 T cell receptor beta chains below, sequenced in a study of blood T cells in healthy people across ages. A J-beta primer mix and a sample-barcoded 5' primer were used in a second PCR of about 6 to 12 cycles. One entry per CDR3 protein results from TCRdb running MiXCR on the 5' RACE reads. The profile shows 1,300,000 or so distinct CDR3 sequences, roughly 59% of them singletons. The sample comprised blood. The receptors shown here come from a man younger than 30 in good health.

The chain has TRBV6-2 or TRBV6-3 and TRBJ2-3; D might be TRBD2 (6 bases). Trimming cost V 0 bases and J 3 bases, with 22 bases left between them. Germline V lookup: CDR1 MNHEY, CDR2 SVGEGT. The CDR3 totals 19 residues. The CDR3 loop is CASSYSIKGPGTPTDTQYF. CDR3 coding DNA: TGTGCCAGCAGTTACTCGATAAAAGGACCAGGGACTCCAACAGATACGCAGTATTTT.

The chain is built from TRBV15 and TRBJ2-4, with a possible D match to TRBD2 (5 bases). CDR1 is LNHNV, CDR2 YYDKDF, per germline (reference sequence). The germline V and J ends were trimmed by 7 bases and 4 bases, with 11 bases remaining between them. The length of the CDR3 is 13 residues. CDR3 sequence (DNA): TGTGCCACCACCACCAGCGGTAAAAACATTCAGTACTTC. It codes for CATTTSGKNIQYF.